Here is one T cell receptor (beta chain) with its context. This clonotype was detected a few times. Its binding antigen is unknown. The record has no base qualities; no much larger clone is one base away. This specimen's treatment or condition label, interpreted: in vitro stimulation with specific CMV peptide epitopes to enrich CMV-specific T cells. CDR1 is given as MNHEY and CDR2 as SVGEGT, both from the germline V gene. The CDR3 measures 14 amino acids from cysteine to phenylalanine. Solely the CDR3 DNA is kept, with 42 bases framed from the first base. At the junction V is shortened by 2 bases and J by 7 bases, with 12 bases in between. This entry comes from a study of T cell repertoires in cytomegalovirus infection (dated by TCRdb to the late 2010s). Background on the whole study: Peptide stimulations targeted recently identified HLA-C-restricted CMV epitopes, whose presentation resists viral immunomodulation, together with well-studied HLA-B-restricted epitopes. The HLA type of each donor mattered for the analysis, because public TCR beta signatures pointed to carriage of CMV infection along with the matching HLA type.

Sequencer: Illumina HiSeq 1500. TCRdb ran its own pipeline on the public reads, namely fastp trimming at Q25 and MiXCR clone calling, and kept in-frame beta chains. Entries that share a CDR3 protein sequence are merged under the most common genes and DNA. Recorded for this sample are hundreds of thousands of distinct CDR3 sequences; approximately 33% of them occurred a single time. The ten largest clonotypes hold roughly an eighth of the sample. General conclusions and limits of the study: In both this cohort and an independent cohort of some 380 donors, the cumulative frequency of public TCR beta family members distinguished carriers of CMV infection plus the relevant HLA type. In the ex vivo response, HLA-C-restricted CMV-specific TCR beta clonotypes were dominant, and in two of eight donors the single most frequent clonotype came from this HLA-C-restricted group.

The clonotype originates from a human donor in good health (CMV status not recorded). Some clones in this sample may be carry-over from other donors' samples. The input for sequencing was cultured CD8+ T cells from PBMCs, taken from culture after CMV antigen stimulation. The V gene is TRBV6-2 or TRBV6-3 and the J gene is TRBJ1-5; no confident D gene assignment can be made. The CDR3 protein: CASSYNRGNQPQHF. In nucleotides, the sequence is TGTGCCAGCAGTTACAACCGGGGAAACCAGCCCCAGCATTTT.